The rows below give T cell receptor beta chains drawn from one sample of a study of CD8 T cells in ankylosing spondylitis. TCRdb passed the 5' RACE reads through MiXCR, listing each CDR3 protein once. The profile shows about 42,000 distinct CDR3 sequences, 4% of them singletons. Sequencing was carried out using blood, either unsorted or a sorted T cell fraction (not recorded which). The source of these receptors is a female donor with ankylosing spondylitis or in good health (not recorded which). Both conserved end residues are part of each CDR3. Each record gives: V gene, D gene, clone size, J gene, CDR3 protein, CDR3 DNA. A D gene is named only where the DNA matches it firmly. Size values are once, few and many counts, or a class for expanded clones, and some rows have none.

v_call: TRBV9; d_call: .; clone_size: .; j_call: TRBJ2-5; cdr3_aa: CASSNEGRAQETQYF; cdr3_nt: TGTGCCAGCAGCAACGAGGGGAGAGCCCAAGAGACCCAGTACTTC
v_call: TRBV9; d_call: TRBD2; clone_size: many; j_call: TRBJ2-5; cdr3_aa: CASSPRVAGNEETQYF; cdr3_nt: TGTGCCAGCAGCCCCAGAGTAGCGGGGAACGAAGAGACCCAGTACTTC
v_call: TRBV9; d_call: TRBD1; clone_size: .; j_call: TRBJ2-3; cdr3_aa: CASSVMMTGVVSGTDTQYF; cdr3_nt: TGTGCCAGCAGCGTAATGATGACAGGGGTTGTTTCGGGCACAGATACGCAGTATTTT
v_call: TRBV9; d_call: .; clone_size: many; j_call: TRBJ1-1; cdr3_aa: CASSARGVMNTEAFF; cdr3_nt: TGTGCCAGCAGCGCCCGAGGGGTAATGAACACTGAAGCTTTCTTT
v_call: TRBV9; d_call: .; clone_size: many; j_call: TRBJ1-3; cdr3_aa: CASSSSGTSGNTIYF; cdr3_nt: TGTGCCAGCAGTTCCAGCGGGACCTCCGGAAACACCATATATTTT
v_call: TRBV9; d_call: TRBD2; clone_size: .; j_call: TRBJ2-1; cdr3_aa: CASSVADSGGSYNEQFF; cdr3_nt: TGTGCCAGCAGCGTAGCGGATAGCGGGGGATCCTACAATGAGCAGTTCTTC
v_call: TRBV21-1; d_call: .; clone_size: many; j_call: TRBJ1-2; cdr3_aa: CAFPTRVRKGYGYTF; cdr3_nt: TGTGCCTTTCCCACTAGGGTTCGAAAGGGTTATGGCTACACCTTC
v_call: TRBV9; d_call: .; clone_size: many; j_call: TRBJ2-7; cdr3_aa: CASSVVPGPEDEQYF; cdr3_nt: TGTGCCAGCAGCGTAGTACCCGGGCCGGAAGACGAGCAGTACTTC
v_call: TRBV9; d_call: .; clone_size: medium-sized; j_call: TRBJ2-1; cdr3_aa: CASSDGGALFYNEQFF; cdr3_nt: TGTGCCAGCAGCGACGGTGGGGCACTCTTCTACAATGAGCAGTTCTTC
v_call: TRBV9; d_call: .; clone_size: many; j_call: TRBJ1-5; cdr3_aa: CASSSKGGNQPQHF; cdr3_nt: TGTGCCAGCAGCTCCAAGGGGGGCAATCAGCCCCAGCATTTT
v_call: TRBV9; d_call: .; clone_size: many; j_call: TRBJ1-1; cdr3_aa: CASSVGGAGVNTEAFF; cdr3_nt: TGTGCCAGCAGCGTAGGAGGGGCAGGGGTGAACACTGAAGCTTTCTTT
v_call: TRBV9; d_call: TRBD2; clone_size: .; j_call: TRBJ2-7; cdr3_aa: CASSVEPTGWAGVYEQYF; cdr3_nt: TGTGCCAGCAGCGTAGAGCCGACCGGATGGGCGGGGGTGTACGAGCAGTACTTC
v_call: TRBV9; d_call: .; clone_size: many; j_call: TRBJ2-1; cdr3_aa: CASSGSGTPGAHEQFF; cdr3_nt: TGTGCCAGCAGCGGGAGCGGGACTCCAGGGGCCCATGAGCAGTTCTTC
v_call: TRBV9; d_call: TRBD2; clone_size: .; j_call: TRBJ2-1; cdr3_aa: CASSAPGGLNEQFF; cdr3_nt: TGTGCCAGCAGCGCCCCGGGGGGACTTAATGAGCAGTTCTTC
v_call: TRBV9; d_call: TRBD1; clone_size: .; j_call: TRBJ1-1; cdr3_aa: CASLNIHRGLDTEAFF; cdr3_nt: TGTGCCAGCCTCAACATTCACAGGGGATTGGACACTGAAGCTTTCTTT
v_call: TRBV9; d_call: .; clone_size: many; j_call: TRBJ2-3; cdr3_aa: CASSIATDTQYF; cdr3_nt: TGTGCCAGCAGCATCGCCACAGATACGCAGTATTTT
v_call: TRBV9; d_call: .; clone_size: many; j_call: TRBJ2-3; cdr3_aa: CASSPQRGGLGTQYF; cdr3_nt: TGTGCCAGCAGCCCTCAGAGGGGGGGCCTCGGTACGCAGTATTTT
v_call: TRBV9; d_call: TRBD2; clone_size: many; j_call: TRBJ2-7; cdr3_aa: CASSVMIGGGKDEQYF; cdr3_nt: TGTGCCAGCAGCGTAATGATTGGCGGGGGGAAGGACGAGCAGTACTTC
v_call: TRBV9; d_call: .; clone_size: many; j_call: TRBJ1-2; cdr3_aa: CASSVSTHGYTF; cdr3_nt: TGTGCCAGCAGCGTGTCCACCCATGGCTACACCTTC
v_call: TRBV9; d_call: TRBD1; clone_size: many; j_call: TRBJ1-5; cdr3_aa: CASSGGQGDRRGSNQPQHF; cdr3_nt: TGTGCCAGCAGCGGGGGACAGGGTGACCGACGTGGTAGCAATCAGCCCCAGCATTTT
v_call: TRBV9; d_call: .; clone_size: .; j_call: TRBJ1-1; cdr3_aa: CASSGHTNTEAFF; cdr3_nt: TGTGCCAGCAGCGGACATACGAACACTGAAGCTTTCTTT
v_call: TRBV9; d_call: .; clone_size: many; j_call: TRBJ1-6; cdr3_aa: CASSVAAGRDNSPLHF; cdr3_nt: TGTGCCAGCAGCGTAGCGGCAGGGAGAGATAATTCACCCCTCCACTTT
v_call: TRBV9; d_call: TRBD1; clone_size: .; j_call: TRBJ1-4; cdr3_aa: CASSPWDRGDEKLFF; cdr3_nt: TGTGCCAGCAGCCCATGGGACAGGGGGGATGAAAAACTGTTTTTT
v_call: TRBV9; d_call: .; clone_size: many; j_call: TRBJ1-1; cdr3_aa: CASSPSGLPIGEAFF; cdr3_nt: TGTGCCAGCAGCCCCTCGGGACTCCCTATTGGCGAAGCTTTCTTT
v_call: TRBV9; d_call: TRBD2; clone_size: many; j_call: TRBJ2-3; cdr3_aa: CASSPSGGKDTQYF; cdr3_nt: TGTGCCAGCAGCCCCAGCGGGGGAAAGGATACGCAGTATTTT
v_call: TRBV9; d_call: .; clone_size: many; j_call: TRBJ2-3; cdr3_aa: CASSVEGGIGGTDTQYF; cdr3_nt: TGTGCCAGCAGCGTAGAGGGGGGAATTGGAGGCACAGATACGCAGTATTTT
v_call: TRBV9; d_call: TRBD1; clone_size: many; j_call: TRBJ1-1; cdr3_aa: CASSVLSGQGAGTEAFF; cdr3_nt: TGTGCCAGCAGCGTACTATCGGGACAGGGGGCTGGGACTGAAGCTTTCTTT
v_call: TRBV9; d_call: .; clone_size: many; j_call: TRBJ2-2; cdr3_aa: CASSVMGRGIGNTGELFF; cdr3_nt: TGTGCCAGCAGCGTAATGGGCCGGGGGATAGGGAACACCGGGGAGCTGTTTTTT
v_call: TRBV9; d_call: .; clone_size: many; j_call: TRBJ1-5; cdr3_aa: CASSVGLGSNQPQHF; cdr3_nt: TGTGCCAGCAGCGTAGGCCTGGGTAGCAATCAGCCCCAGCATTTT
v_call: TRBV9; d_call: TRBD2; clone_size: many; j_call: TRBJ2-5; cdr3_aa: CASSVGGGFYQETQYF; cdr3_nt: TGTGCCAGCAGCGTAGGGGGGGGATTTTACCAAGAGACCCAGTACTTC
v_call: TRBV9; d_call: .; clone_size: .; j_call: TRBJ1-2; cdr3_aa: CASSGAGGSANYGYTF; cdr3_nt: TGTGCCAGCAGCGGGGCCGGAGGCAGTGCTAACTATGGCTACACCTTC
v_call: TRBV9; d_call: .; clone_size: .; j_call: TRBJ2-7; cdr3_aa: CASSVGADFTYEQYF; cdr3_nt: TGTGCCAGCAGCGTAGGTGCAGATTTTACCTACGAGCAGTACTTC
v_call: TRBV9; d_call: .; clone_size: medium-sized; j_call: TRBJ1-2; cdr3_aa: CASSGQVGVNYGYTF; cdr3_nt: TGTGCCAGCAGCGGACAGGTTGGGGTTAACTATGGCTACACCTTC
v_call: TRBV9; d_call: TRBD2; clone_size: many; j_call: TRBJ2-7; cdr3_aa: CASSVAGTSGPYEQYF; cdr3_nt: TGTGCCAGCAGCGTGGCCGGGACTAGCGGGCCCTACGAGCAGTACTTC
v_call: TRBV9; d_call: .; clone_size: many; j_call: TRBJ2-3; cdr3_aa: CASSPLWGAGTDTQYF; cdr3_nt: TGTGCCAGCAGCCCACTGTGGGGGGCGGGCACAGATACGCAGTATTTT
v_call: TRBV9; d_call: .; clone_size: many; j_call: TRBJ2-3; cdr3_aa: CASDAGSPLDTQYF; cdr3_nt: TGTGCCAGCGATGCAGGTAGTCCACTAGATACGCAGTATTTT
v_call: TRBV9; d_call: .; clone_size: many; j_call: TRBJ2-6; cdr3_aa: CASSVGAHGAVSGANVLTF; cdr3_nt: TGTGCCAGCAGCGTAGGGGCCCACGGAGCGGTTTCTGGGGCCAACGTCCTGACTTTC
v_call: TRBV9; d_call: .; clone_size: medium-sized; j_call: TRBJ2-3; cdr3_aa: CASSVATDTQYF; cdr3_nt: TGTGCCAGCAGCGTAGCTACAGATACGCAGTATTTT
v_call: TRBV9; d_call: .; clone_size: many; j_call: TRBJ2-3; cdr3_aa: CASSVAEGETDTQYF; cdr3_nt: TGTGCCAGCAGCGTAGCTGAGGGAGAGACAGATACGCAGTATTTT
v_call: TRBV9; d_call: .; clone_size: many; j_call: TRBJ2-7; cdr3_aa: CASSEGLGPTYEQYF; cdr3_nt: TGTGCCAGCAGCGAGGGGCTCGGCCCAACCTACGAGCAGTACTTC
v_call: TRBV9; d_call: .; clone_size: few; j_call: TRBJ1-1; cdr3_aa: CASSPVGREAFF; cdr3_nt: TGTGCCAGCAGCCCGGTTGGTAGGGAAGCTTTCTTT